This T cell receptor beta chain emerged from a study of regulatory T cells in long-lasting Graves disease. Trimming pared 6 bases from V and 1 base from J, leaving 13 bases between. CDR3 length equals 15 residues. Germline values: CDR1 SNHLY, CDR2 FYNNEI. Described time point: newly diagnosed GD, antithyroid drugs for less than 3 months. With RNA extracted from PBMCs as input, the TCR library was made. This clonotype was seen a handful of times. To make TCR beta libraries, researchers used iRepertoire HTBI primers and Arm-PCR of CDR3 regions. MiXCR was run by TCRdb on the multiplex PCR reads, yielding one entry per CDR3 protein. This repertoire shows around 500,000 distinct CDR3 sequences, approximately 16% found once; its top ten account for approximately 25%. These data also formed part of another study, on T cells in Graves' hyperthyroidism and ophthalmopathy.

The receptor was isolated from a woman aged 35-65 years with Graves disease. V is TRBV2 and J is TRBJ2-1; either TRBD1 or TRBD2 may fit D (6 bases each). This specimen was peripheral blood mononuclear cells (PBMCs), taken at new diagnosis, from a patient treated with antithyroid drugs. The CDR3 DNA reads TGTGCCAGCAGCCCCGGGGGCCGTTCCTACAATGAGCAGTTCTTC. Translation: CASSPGGRSYNEQFF.